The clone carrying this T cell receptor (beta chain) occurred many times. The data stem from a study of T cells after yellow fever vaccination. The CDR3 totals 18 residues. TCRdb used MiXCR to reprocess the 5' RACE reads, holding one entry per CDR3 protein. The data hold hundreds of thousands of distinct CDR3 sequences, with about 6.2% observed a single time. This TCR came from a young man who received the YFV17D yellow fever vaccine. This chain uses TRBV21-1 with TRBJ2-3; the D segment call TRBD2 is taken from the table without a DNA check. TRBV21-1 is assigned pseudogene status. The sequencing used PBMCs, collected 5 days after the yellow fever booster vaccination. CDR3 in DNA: TGTGCCAGCAGCGCAGATATTACTAGCGGGAGGGTGACAGATACGCAGTATTTT. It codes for CASSADITSGRVTDTQYF.